This TCR beta chain was identified during a study of regulatory T cells in long-lasting Graves disease (dated by TCRdb to the early 2020s). General notes on the study: Newly diagnosed Graves' disease patients had taken antithyroid drugs for less than 3 months. The study was conducted in China and was registered as a clinical trial. TCR sequencing covered some 13 persistent and 20 or so newly diagnosed Graves' disease patients, around 35 samples in total. Patients with persistent Graves' disease were compared with patients with newly diagnosed Graves' disease using TCR sequencing and RNA sequencing of peripheral blood.

Spanning cysteine to phenylalanine, the CDR3 consists of 15 amino acids. The retained sequence is limited to the CDR3, 45 bases, with the frame set at the first base. V is pared back by 2 bases and J by 7 bases, with 12 bases lying between the germline termini. The germline V gene (reference sequence) specifies LGHDT as CDR1 and YNNKEL as CDR2. Overall study results and their limits: Preferential use of TRBV28, TRBJ1-2 and TRBJ2-5 was observed in persistent disease, whereas TRBV20-1 and TRBJ2-1 were favored in newly diagnosed disease. Lower TCR Shannon entropy and fewer highly expanded clones were observed in persistent Graves' disease patients than in newly diagnosed patients, which suggested clonal expansion. As a limitation, the authors acknowledged that the small sample size may reduce accuracy. The study examined only peripheral blood because the primary lesion, thyroid tissue, could not be accessed. Sequencing and analysis were restricted to the TCR beta chain. A larger number of public clonotypes was shared among persistent patients (around 2,500) than among newly diagnosed patients (about 990).

Ten or more counts support this clonotype. Its antigen remains undetermined. Base quality data are lacking; no much larger clone is found one base away. According to the study, the label for this sample's time point signals: newly diagnosed GD, antithyroid drugs for less than 3 months. RNA was extracted from PBMCs in TRIzol for both TCR sequencing and RNA sequencing. The diagnosis of Graves' disease was made according to American Thyroid Association guidelines. Patients were recruited from an endocrinology department in Xi'an, China. Each patient gave approximately 9 milliliters of peripheral blood, collected in an EDTA anticoagulant tube. PBMCs were isolated by Ficoll Paque Plus density gradient separation without further T cell sorting. An Agilent 2100 Bioanalyzer and agarose gel were used to assess RNA quality, and a NanoDrop 2000 was used to measure RNA concentration. The protocol used for the library was multiplex PCR. The sequencer was an Illumina HiSeq 4000. To build TCR beta libraries, CDR3 regions were amplified by Arm-PCR using iRepertoire HTBI primers. Before sequencing, the PCR products went through gel purification. On the study's bioinformatics: Across samples, fewer than 70 TRBV and 13 to 15 TRBJ segments were identified and used for gene usage analysis of CDR3 amino acid clonotypes. COPE and FqMerger were used to merge the filtered high-quality paired reads into contigs. Contigs were aligned with BLAST to IMGT TRBV, TRBD and TRBJ reference genes, and CDR3 was defined per IMGT. Any clonotype with a frequency above 0.1% was counted as a highly expanded clone. Shannon entropy served as the measure of repertoire diversity, while the Gini coefficient captured V-J evenness. A clonotype was considered public if more than one individual shared it. TCRdb applied fastp at Q25 and MiXCR to the public reads, then kept only in-frame beta chains. Rows are combined by CDR3 protein, so each entry shows the most common genes and DNA. TCRdb, not the original authors, processed these V and J calls. The table for this sample lists roughly 400,000 distinct CDR3 sequences; 15% to 20% of them were counted only once. Under 30% of the sample comes from the top ten.

The same specimen was also included in a second study, on T cells in Graves' hyperthyroidism and ophthalmopathy. Taken from the second paper: Stable Graves' hyperthyroidism was defined as the absence of progression to ophthalmopathy over 18 months of follow-up. Hyperthyroidism patients were newly diagnosed, with disease duration under 2 months, and aged 18 to 65 years. Any patient with an uncontrolled infection, another autoimmune disease, pregnancy or lactation was excluded. Diagnoses relied on clinical symptoms, serum thyroxine and TRAb, thyroid ultrasound and orbital computed tomography. The first round of RT-PCR for the TCR CDR3 was performed with the HTBI primer set and the Qiagen OneStep RT-PCR kit. Most expanded thyroid clonotypes (frequency above 0.001) were also detected in blood, suggesting blood repertoires may reflect thyroid immune responses. A 13 V-J signature model separated ophthalmopathy from stable hyperthyroidism, with about 88% sensitivity and 81.08% specificity in cross-validation and 80%/75% in testing. In validation, the model predicted progression to ophthalmopathy a median of roughly 6.5 months before onset, with approximately 68% sensitivity and nearly 75% specificity. To identify distinguishing TCR V-J signatures, a discovery cohort of some 100 patients was used, comprising some 45 with Graves' ophthalmopathy and 57 with stable Graves' hyperthyroidism. An independent validation cohort of fewer than 20 hyperthyroidism patients and 15 or so patients who later progressed to ophthalmopathy tested prospective prediction of ophthalmopathy. The roughly 91 discovery patients were randomly divided into training and test sets at a 7:3 ratio. In about 6 Graves' hyperthyroidism patients, the study also compared T-cell repertoires from thyroid tissue with T-cell repertoires from blood. After sampling, hyperthyroidism patients received methimazole starting at 30 mg daily, and ophthalmopathy patients received high-dose intravenous methylprednisolone. The libraries were constructed in a second round of multiplex PCR and then size-selected and purified. Libraries were sequenced paired-end with 100 bp reads on an Illumina HiSeq2000. SOAPnuke was used to process the raw data, with reads discarded if the reads contained adapters or uncalled bases, had a mean Phred below 15, or lacked an exact constant-primer or identifier match. COPE v1.2.5 was used to merge high-quality paired reads, and clonotypes were defined as unique nucleotide sequences. Clonotypes were aligned to IMGT TRBV, TRBD and TRBJ reference segments using MiTCR v1.1. The analysis was restricted to V-J combinations with a frequency above 0.0001, which together covered approximately 99% of the repertoires. The TCS score was defined as the ratio of F50 (clonal expansion) to E x V (chaos), calculated using BLOSUM62-based TCRdist between CDR3 peptides within each V-J. Welch's t-statistics and random forest reduced roughly 500 V-J features to around 14, which were used in a naive Bayes classifier (R e1071). No statistical method was used to set the sample size in advance, and investigators knew the group allocation. TCR Vbeta CDR3 sequencing of fewer than 150 peripheral blood samples (approximately 44 ophthalmopathy, 75 to 85 hyperthyroidism and about 17 progressor patients) is reported in the paper.

The sample was peripheral blood mononuclear cells (PBMCs), taken at new diagnosis, from a patient treated with antithyroid drugs. Recombination joined TRBV3-1 with TRBJ1-6, with the D segment identity uncertain. This receptor was identified in a woman aged 18 to 35 with Graves disease. Donor details come from another sample of the same person, matched by shared clones. The bases read TGTGCCAGCAGCCAACAGCTGGGTTCAAATTCACCCCTCCACTTT. Translated, this is CASSQQLGSNSPLHF.